A single sample is the source of the 28 T cell receptor beta chains below, sequenced in a study of cytomegalovirus exposure and HLA in healthy donors. The PCR made use of 60 Vbeta and 13 Jbeta primers. Profiled with immunoSEQ multiplex PCR; TCRdb holds only in-frame clones, not every one. The sample has about 140,000 clones; 77% are singletons. What was sequenced was PBMCs. The receptors come from a middle-aged woman in good health and CMV-seronegative.

This clone was counted between two and nine times. V gene TRBV7-2 combines with J gene TRBJ2-7; 8 nucleotides line up with TRBD2. Trimming took 8 bases from V and 3 from J; bases not matched to a gene: 12. Germline CDR1 is SGHTA and CDR2 is FQGNSA. This CDR3 has 15 amino acids. The CDR3 protein is CASAKGGGKNYEQYF. CDR3 nucleotide sequence: TGTGCCAGCGCAAAGGGCGGGGGGAAAAACTACGAGCAGTACTTC.

The chain joins TRBV5-1 to TRBJ2-7; 7 bases fit TRBD1. Germline CDR1 reads SGHRS; CDR2 reads YFSETQ. The J segment lost 6 bases and the V segment lost 1 base, leaving 7 bases of the junction unmatched. This CDR3 comprises 14 residues. The CDR3: CASSLYRSGGEQYF. The CDR3 coding sequence is TGCGCCAGCAGCTTGTACCGCTCAGGGGGCGAGCAGTACTTC. Full variable domain (missing parts from reference TRBV5-1 and TRBJ2-7): KAGVTQTPRYLIKTRGQQVTLSCSPISGHRSVSWYQQTPGQGLQFLFEYFSETQRNKGNFPGRFSGRQFSNSRSEMNVSTLELGDSALYLCASSLYRSGGEQYFGPGTRLTVT.

The rearrangement uses TRBV7-2 and TRBJ1-5; 7 bases are a match to TRBD1. Trimming at V came to 0 bases and at J to 5 bases, leaving 4 bases not matched to a gene. There are 15 residues in the CDR3. Per germline, CDR1 SGHTA and CDR2 FQGNSA. As DNA, the CDR3 is TGTGCCAGCAGCTTAGCCCCGGGACAGCATCAGCCCCAGCATTTT. This codes for CASSLAPGQHQPQHF. Full variable domain (rest looked up from reference TRBV7-2 and TRBJ1-5): GAGVSQSPSNKVTEKGKDVELRCDPISGHTALYWYRQSLGQGLEFLIYFQGNSAPDKSGLPSDRFSAERTGGSVSTLTIQRTQQEDSAVYLCASSLAPGQHQPQHFGDGTRLSIL.

The chain employs TRBV10-2 and TRBJ1-6; D call uncertain. The CDR3 totals 13 residues. Per the germline V gene, CDR1 is WSHSY and CDR2 is SAAADI. Trimming pared 10 bases from V and 7 bases from J, leaving 14 bases between. The CDR3 loop is CATQPIQNSPLHF. CDR3 coding DNA: TGCGCCACGCAACCCATACAGAATTCACCCCTCCACTTT.

This clone has more than one count but fewer than ten. The chain has TRBV6-5 and TRBJ2-7, with D tentatively TRBD2 (5 bases). V was pared by 6 bases and J by 2 bases, with 17 bases between. CDR3 length: 15 amino acids. CDR1 MNHEY and CDR2 SVGAGI come from the germline V gene. CDR3 in amino acids: CASSLQRGPPYEQYF. CDR3 coding DNA: TGTGCCAGCAGCCTTCAGCGAGGGCCCCCCTACGAGCAGTACTTC.

This clone was detected only a few times. J is TRBJ1-2 and V is TRBV6-5; D may be TRBD1 (6 bases). The length of the CDR3 is 14 residues. V was shortened by 6 bases and J by 4 bases, with 15 bases between the two germline ends. Per the germline V gene, CDR1 is MNHEY and CDR2 is SVGAGI. As DNA, the CDR3 is TGTGCCAGCAGCTCCCGGGGGGGCTTCTATGGCTACACCTTC. Amino acids: CASSSRGGFYGYTF.

The chain joins TRBV2 to TRBJ2-5; 11 nucleotides align to TRBD2. This CDR3 has 16 residues. Germline V gene data show CDR1 as SNHLY and CDR2 as FYNNEI. Trimming at V came to 2 bases and at J to 5 bases, leaving 7 bases not matched to a gene. For the CDR3, the DNA is TGTGCCAGCAGTGAAAATAGCGGGGGGGCCTGGGAGACCCAGTACTTC. Translating it yields CASSENSGGAWETQYF.

This chain connects TRBV4-3 to TRBJ2-1, with a tentative D call TRBD1 (6 bases). Between the trimmed V and J ends, which lost 0 bases and 3 bases, there was a span of 15 bases. The CDR3 is 17 amino acids. Germline CDR1 and CDR2: LGHNA and YSLEER. The CDR3 region has the DNA TGCGCCAGCAGCCAAGATGGGGCCCAGGGGATCTACAATGAGCAGTTCTTC. Translation: CASSQDGAQGIYNEQFF.

In DNA form, the CDR3 reads TGTGCCAGCAGTCGATGGGGCAGGGACACTGAAGCTTTCTTT. Translating it yields CASSRWGRDTEAFF. The rearrangement links TRBV6-5 to TRBJ1-1; a possible D gene is TRBD1 (5 bases). The V gene lost 5 bases and the J gene lost 3 bases, with 13 bases spanning the gap. Germline V gives CDR1 MNHEY, CDR2 SVGAGI. The CDR3 extends over 14 amino acids.

This sequence joins TRBV27 and TRBJ1-2; perhaps TRBD1 as D (6 bases). CDR1 and CDR2 from the germline V gene are MNHEY and SMNVEV (reference sequence). CDR3 length: 13 residues. V lost 8 bases and J 2 bases, leaving 12 bases between the germline ends. This chain's CDR3 is CASGTGQNYGYTF. The CDR3 DNA sequence: TGTGCCAGCGGGACCGGACAGAACTATGGCTACACCTTC.

The J gene is TRBJ2-7, the V gene TRBV6-6; possible D gene TRBD1, 6 bases. This CDR3 region has 12 residues. The V end lost 4 bases, the J end lost 2 bases, and 6 bases lay between the germline ends. Germline V gives CDR1 MNHNY, CDR2 SVGAGI (reference sequence). CDR3 protein: CASSWTAYEQYF. The CDR3 bases are TGTGCCAGCAGTTGGACAGCCTACGAGCAGTACTTC.

V gene TRBV7-8 combines with J gene TRBJ2-1; 9 bases align to TRBD1. This CDR3 is 15 amino acids long. Trimming removed 5 bases from V and 2 bases from J; junction bases left unmatched: 4. Germline V gene sequence: CDR1 SGHVS, CDR2 FQNEAQ. In DNA form, the CDR3 reads TGTGCCAGCAGCCTCGGACAGGGGCCCTACAATGAGCAGTTCTTC. Its translation is CASSLGQGPYNEQFF.

CDR3 DNA: TGTGCCAGCAGCTACTCGACAGGGGGCGTTGAGCAGTTCTTC. It yields the protein CASSYSTGGVEQFF. The V gene is TRBV7-2, the J gene TRBJ2-1, with 10 bases that match TRBD1. The CDR3 contains 14 residues. Trimming at V came to 4 bases and at J to 9 bases, leaving 6 bases not matched to a gene. Germline CDR1 and CDR2: SGHTA and FQGNSA.

This clone has a single count. This rearrangement joins TRBV6-1 to TRBJ2-7; D is perhaps TRBD1 (6 bases). The germline gives CDR1 MNHNS, CDR2 SASEGT. V lost 5 bases, J lost 3 bases, and 11 bases lay in between. This CDR3 spans 13 amino acids. The CDR3 sequence is CASSISDSYEQYF. The CDR3 nucleotides are TGTGCCAGCAGTATTTCGGACAGCTACGAGCAGTACTTC.

This clone was detected ten times or more. This sequence joins TRBV29-1 and TRBJ1-1; D may be TRBD1 (5 bases). The V and J ends lost 5 bases and 4 bases respectively, with 11 bases between them. The CDR3 covers 12 residues. Looked up from germline, CDR1 is SQVTM and CDR2 is ANQGSEA. The CDR3 reads CSVQGSSTEAFF. The CDR3 bases are TGCAGCGTTCAGGGTAGTTCCACTGAAGCTTTCTTT. The variable domain in full, completed from reference TRBV29-1 and TRBJ1-1, reads SAVISQKPSRDICQRGTSLTIQCQVDSQVTMMFWYRQQPGQSLTLIATANQGSEATYESGFVIDKFPISRPNLTFSTLTVSNMSPEDSSIYLCSVQGSSTEAFFGQGTRLTVV.

This clone has only one observation. This chain connects TRBV5-1 to TRBJ2-6; 8 nucleotides agree with TRBD1. V shed 3 bases and J 0 bases; nucleotides not matched to a gene: 5. Germline CDR1 reads SGHRS; CDR2 reads YFSETQ. The CDR3 length is 17 residues. The CDR3 loop is CASSWDRPSSGANVLTF. In DNA, the CDR3 is TGCGCCAGCAGCTGGGACAGGCCTAGCTCTGGGGCCAACGTCCTGACTTTC.

The V and J genes are TRBV5-4 and TRBJ1-3; TRBD1 is a possible D gene (6 bases). CDR3 length equals 15 residues. The germline CDR1 and CDR2 sequences are SGHNT and YYREEE (reference sequence). Trimming removed 3 bases from V and 0 bases from J, with 10 bases in between. The CDR3 region has the DNA TGTGCCAGCAGCTCTACAGGGTCCTCTGGAAACACCATATATTTT. Amino acid sequence: CASSSTGSSGNTIYF.

The rearrangement links TRBV5-1 to TRBJ2-5; no firm D call. Trimming left V 0 bases short and J 5 bases short, with 17 bases between. CDR1 is SGHRS, CDR2 YFSETQ, per germline. The CDR3 runs 16 residues. The DNA for the CDR3 is TGCGCCAGCAGCTTGGCCGGAACCCAGCGTGGGGAGACCCAGTACTTC. It is translated as CASSLAGTQRGETQYF.

J is TRBJ1-1 and V is TRBV7-3, with 7 bases fitting TRBD1. Germline-derived CDR1 and CDR2 are SGHTA and FQGTGA. CDR3 size: 15 residues. Losses at the gene ends were 5 bases for V and 0 bases for J; bases not matched to a gene: 6. CDR3 sequence: CASSPSGTVNTEAFF. The CDR3 DNA reads as TGTGCCAGCAGCCCTTCGGGGACAGTGAACACTGAAGCTTTCTTT.

The V and J genes are TRBV19 and TRBJ1-1, with TRBD1 identical over 7 bases. V lost 5 bases and J lost 1; bases outside the gene matches: 7. The germline CDR1 and CDR2 sequences are LNHDA and SQIVND (reference sequence). The CDR3 consists of 15 residues. The CDR3 reads CASSSLDRANTEAFF. The CDR3 nucleotides read TGTGCCAGTAGTTCCTTAGACAGGGCGAACACTGAAGCTTTCTTT. Full variable domain (remainder filled in from reference TRBV19 and TRBJ1-1): DGGITQSPKYLFRKEGQNVTLSCEQNLNHDAMYWYRQDPGQGLRLIYYSQIVNDFQKGDIAEGYSVSREKKESFPLTVTSAQKNPTAFYLCASSSLDRANTEAFFGQGTRLTVV.

For this clone: One end of the junction does not line up with germline, which may come from a read error. V gene TRBV11-2 combines with J gene TRBJ1-2; D gene ambiguous. Germline V gene lookup returns CDR1 SGHAT and CDR2 FQNNGV. The CDR3 is 12 amino acids. CDR3 residues: CASSLENSGYTF. CDR3 DNA sequence: TGTGCCAGCAGCTTAGAAAACTCTGGCTACACCTTC.

This clone came up once. The rearrangement uses TRBV6-5 and TRBJ2-7; a possible D gene is TRBD1 (6 bases). Between the trimmed V and J ends, which lost 5 bases and 6 bases, there was a span of 17 bases. The CDR3 covers 14 residues. CDR1 and CDR2 from the germline V gene are MNHEY and SVGAGI. The CDR3 here is CASSRDIQGGEQYF. CDR3 nucleotide sequence: TGTGCCAGCAGTCGGGACATTCAAGGCGGCGAGCAGTACTTC.

V is TRBV11-2 and J is TRBJ1-6; tentative D call: TRBD1 (6 bases). The CDR3 length is 11 residues. V shed 5 bases and J shed 14 bases, with 10 bases lying between them. The germline gives CDR1 SGHAT, CDR2 FQNNGV. In DNA, the CDR3 is TGTGCCAGCAGCGAGGGACATTCCCTCCACTTT. Its translation is CASSEGHSLHF.

The V gene is TRBV4-2, the J gene TRBJ2-7; 7 bases agree with TRBD1. CDR3 length: 16 residues. The germline gives CDR1 LGHNA, CDR2 YNFKEQ. Germline trimming cut 4 bases from V and 2 bases from J; bases unmatched to any gene: 11. DNA of the CDR3: TGTGCCAGCAGCCCAGCCGGAGGACAGGCAACCTACGAGCAGTACTTC. As protein: CASSPAGGQATYEQYF.

This sequence joins TRBV7-2 and TRBJ1-5; 7 positions match TRBD1. Germline assignment: CDR1 SGHTA and CDR2 FQGNSA. V lost 5 bases to trimming and J lost 6 bases; unmatched junction nucleotides: 10. The CDR3 is 15 amino acids. In DNA form, the CDR3 reads TGTGCCAGCAGCCAACAAGGAGGGGGCCCTCAGCCCCAGCATTTT. It codes for CASSQQGGGPQPQHF.

This chain links TRBV27 with TRBJ1-5; the D is unclear. The CDR3 length is 16 residues. The V gene lost 6 bases and the J gene lost 0 bases, with 15 bases spanning the gap. Germline values: CDR1 MNHEY, CDR2 SMNVEV (reference sequence). CDR3 coding DNA: TGTGCCAGCAGCTCCCGCGTCCCCTATAGCAATCAGCCCCAGCATTTT. Residues: CASSSRVPYSNQPQHF.

This sequence joins TRBV18 and TRBJ1-2; perhaps TRBD1 as D (5 bases). CDR3 size: 12 residues. CDR1 is KGHSH and CDR2 is LQKENI in the germline V gene. Trimming removed 8 bases from V and 9 bases from J, with 16 bases in between. For the CDR3, the DNA is TGTGCCAGCGCGCACCAGCAGGGTAGCTACACCTTC. Protein sequence: CASAHQQGSYTF.

The chain combines TRBV6-1 with TRBJ1-6, with a tentative D call TRBD1 (5 bases). CDR1 and CDR2 from the germline V gene are MNHNS and SASEGT. V shed 4 bases and J shed 5 bases, with 9 bases lying between them. CDR3 length: 14 amino acids. The CDR3 DNA is TGTGCCAGCAGTGGCGGGACCCATAATTCACCCCTCCACTTT. Translation: CASSGGTHNSPLHF.